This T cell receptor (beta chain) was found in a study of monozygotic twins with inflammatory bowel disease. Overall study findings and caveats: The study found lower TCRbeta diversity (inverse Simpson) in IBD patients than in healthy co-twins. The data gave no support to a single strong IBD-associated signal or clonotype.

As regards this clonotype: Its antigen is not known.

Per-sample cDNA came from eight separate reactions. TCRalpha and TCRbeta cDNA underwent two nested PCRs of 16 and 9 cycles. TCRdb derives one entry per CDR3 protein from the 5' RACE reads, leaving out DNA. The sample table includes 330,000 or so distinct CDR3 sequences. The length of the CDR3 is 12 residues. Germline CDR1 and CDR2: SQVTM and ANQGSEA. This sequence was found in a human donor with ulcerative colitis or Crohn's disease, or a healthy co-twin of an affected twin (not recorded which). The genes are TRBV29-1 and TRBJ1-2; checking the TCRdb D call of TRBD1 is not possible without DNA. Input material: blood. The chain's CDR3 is CSVEEGSGGYTF.